This T cell receptor beta chain was profiled in a study of response to subunit inactivated influenza vaccine. This clonotype was seen ten or more times. What it binds is not known. Study findings and constraints: That few new T cells are recruited by each seasonal influenza vaccination was the authors' suggestion.

The germline CDR1 and CDR2 sequences are SGHRS and YFSETQ. The CDR3 sequence is 16 residues long. V shed 4 bases and J 6 bases; nucleotides not matched to a gene: 14. TCRdb fed the RT-PCR reads into MiXCR, producing one record per CDR3 protein. The sample comprises about 650,000 distinct CDR3 sequences, 15% to 18% of which are singletons, and about 9.9% rests with the top ten. This chain links TRBV5-1 with TRBJ2-5; 8 bases agree with TRBD1. The clonotype originates from a man aged 50-59 years who received an inactivated influenza vaccine. Here the sequenced sample was PBMCs from blood, taken about 12 days after vaccination. In nucleotides, the CDR3 is TGCGCCAGCAGCCCTGGCTTGTCCACAGGGGGGAAGACCCAGTACTTC. Protein: CASSPGLSTGGKTQYF.